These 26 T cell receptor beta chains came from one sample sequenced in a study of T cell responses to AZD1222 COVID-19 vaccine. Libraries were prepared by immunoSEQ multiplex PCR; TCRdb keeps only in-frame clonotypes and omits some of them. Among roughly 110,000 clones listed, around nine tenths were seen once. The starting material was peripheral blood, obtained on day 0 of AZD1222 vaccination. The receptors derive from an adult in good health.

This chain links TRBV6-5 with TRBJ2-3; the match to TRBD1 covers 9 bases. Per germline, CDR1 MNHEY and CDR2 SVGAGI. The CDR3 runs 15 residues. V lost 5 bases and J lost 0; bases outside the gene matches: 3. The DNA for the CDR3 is TGTGCCAGCAGTAACAGGGGGCTAAGCACAGATACGCAGTATTTT. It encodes CASSNRGLSTDTQYF.

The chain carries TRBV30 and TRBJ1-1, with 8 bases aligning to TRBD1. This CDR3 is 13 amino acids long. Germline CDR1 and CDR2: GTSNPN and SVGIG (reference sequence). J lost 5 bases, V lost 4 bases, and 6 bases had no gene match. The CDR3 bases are TGTGCCTGGAACCCGACAGGGGTGACTGAAGCTTTCTTT. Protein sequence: CAWNPTGVTEAFF.

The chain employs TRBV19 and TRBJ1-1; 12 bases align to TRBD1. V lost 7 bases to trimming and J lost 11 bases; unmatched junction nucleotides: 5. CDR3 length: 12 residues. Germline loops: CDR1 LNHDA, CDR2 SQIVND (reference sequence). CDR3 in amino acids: CASKVGQGAAFF. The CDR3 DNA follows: TGTGCCAGTAAGGTGGGACAGGGGGCCGCTTTCTTT.

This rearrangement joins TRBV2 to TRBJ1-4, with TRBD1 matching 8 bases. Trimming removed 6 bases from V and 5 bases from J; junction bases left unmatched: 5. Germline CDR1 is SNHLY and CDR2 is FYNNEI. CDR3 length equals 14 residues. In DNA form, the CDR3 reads TGTGCCAGCAGCACGAGGACAGGGAATGAAAAACTGTTTTTT. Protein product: CASSTRTGNEKLFF.

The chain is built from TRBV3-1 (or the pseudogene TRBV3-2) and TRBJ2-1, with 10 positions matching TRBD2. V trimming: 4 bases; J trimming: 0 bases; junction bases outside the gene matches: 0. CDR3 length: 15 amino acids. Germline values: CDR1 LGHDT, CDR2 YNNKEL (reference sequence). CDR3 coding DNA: TGTGCCAGCAGCCCTAGCGGGAGCTCCTACAATGAGCAGTTCTTC. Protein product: CASSPSGSSYNEQFF.

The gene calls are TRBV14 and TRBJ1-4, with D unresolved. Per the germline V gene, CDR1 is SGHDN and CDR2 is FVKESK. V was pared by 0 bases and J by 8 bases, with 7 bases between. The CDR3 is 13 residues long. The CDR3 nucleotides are TGTGCCAGCAGCCAAGATATTGGAGAAAAACTGTTTTTT. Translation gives CASSQDIGEKLFF.

The CDR3, as DNA: TGTGCCAGCAGTTACACCGAGACCGGGGAGCTGTTTTTT. Amino acid sequence: CASSYTETGELFF. The rearrangement joins TRBV6-2 or TRBV6-3 to TRBJ2-2; D call uncertain. V lost 2 bases and J lost 5, with 6 bases in between. Germline V lookup: CDR1 MNHEY, CDR2 SVGEGT. The CDR3 sequence is 13 residues long.

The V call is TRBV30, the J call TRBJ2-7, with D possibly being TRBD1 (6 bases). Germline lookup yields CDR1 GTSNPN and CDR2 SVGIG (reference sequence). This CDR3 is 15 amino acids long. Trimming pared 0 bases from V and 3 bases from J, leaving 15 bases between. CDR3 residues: CAWSVRWDTNYEQYF. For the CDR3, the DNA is TGTGCCTGGAGTGTACGATGGGACACTAACTACGAGCAGTACTTC.

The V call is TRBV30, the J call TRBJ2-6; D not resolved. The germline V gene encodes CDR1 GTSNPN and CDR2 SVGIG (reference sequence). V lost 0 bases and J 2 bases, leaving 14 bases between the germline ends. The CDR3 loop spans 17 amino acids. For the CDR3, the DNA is TGTGCCTGGAGTGTACGGTATCGTCCGCCTGGGGCCAACGTCCTGACTTTC. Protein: CAWSVRYRPPGANVLTF.

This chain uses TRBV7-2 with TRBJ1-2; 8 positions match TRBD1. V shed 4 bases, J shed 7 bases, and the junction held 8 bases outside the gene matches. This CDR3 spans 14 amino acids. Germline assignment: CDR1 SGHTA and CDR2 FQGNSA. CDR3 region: CASSSSGGLGGYTF. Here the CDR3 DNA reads TGTGCCAGCAGCTCCTCAGGGGGCCTTGGTGGCTACACCTTC.

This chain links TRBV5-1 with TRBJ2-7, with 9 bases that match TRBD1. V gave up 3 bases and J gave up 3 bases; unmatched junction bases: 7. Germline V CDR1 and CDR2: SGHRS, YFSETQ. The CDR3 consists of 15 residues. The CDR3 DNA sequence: TGCGCCAGCAGCTCTCACAGGGGGCAGGACTACGAGCAGTACTTC. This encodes CASSSHRGQDYEQYF.

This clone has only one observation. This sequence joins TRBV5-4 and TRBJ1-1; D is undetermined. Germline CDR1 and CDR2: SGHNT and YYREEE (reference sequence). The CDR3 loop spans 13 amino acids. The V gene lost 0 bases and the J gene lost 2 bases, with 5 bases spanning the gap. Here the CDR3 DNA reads TGTGCCAGCAGCTTGGTAAGCAACACTGAAGCTTTCTTT. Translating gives CASSLVSNTEAFF.

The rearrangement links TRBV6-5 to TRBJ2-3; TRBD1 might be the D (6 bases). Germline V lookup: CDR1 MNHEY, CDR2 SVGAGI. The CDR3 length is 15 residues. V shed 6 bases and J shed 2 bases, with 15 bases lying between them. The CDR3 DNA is TGTGCCAGCAGCTTGGACAGCGGAAACACAGATACGCAGTATTTT. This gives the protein CASSLDSGNTDTQYF.

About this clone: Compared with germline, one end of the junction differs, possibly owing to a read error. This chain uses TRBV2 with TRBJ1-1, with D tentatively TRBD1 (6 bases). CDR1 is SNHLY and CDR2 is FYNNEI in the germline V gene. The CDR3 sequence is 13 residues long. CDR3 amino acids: CASIYREATEAFF. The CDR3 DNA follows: TGTGCCAGCATTTACAGGGAAGCCACTGAGGCTTTCTTT.

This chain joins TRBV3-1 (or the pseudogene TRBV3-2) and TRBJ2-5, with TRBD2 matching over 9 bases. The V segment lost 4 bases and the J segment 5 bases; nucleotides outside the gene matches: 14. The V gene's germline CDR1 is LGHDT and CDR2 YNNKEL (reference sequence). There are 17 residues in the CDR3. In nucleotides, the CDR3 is TGTGCCAGCAGCCTCATATTCAGCGGGGGGCTAGGGGAGACCCAGTACTTC. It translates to CASSLIFSGGLGETQYF.

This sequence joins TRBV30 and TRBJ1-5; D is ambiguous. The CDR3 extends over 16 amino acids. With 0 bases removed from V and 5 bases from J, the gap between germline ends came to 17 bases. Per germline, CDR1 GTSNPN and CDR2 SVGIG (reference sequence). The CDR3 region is CAWSVHRGNGHQPQHF. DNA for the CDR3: TGTGCCTGGAGTGTCCATCGCGGGAACGGCCATCAGCCCCAGCATTTT. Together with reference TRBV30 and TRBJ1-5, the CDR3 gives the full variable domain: SQTIHQWPATLVQPVGSPLSLECTVEGTSNPNLYWYRQAAGRGLQLLFYSVGIGQISSEVPQNLSASRPQDRQFILSSKKLLLSDSGFYLCAWSVHRGNGHQPQHFGDGTRLSIL.

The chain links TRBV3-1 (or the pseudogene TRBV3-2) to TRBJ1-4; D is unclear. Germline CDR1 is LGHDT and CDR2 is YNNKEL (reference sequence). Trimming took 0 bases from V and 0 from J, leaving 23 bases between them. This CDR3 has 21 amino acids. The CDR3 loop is CASSQDMLGRLVPATNEKLFF. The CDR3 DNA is TGTGCCAGCAGCCAAGATATGTTGGGCAGATTGGTCCCCGCAACTAATGAAAAACTGTTTTTT.

CDR3 in DNA: TGTGCCAGCAGTGATAGCGGGGGGAGCGAAAATGAGCAGTTCTTC. As protein: CASSDSGGSENEQFF. This chain connects TRBV6-4 to TRBJ2-1; 10 nucleotides align to TRBD2. V lost 3 bases to trimming and J lost 7 bases; unmatched junction nucleotides: 6. This CDR3 has 15 residues. CDR1 is MRHNA, CDR2 SNTAGT, per germline.

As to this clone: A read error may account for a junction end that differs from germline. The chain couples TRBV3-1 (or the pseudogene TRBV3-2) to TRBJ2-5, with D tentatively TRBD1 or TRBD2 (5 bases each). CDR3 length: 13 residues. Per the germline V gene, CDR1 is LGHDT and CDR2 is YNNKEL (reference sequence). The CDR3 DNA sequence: TGTGCCAGCCGCCATGGGGGAAAAGAGACCCAGTACTTC. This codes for CASRHGGKETQYF.

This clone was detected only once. The DNA for the CDR3 is TGTGCCACCAGCAGAGATTCGGACGTCAGCTATGGCTACACCTTC. It specifies CATSRDSDVSYGYTF. The chain is built from TRBV15 and TRBJ1-2; D is ambiguous. The CDR3 totals 15 residues. Trimming stripped 0 bases from V and 4 bases from J, with 12 bases between. The germline V gene has CDR1 LNHNV and CDR2 YYDKDF (reference sequence).

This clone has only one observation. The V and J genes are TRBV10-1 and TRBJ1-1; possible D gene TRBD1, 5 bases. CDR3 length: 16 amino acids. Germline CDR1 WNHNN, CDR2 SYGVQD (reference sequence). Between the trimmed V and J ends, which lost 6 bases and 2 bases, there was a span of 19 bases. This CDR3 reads CASSPGYDSINTEAFF. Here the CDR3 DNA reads TGCGCCAGCAGCCCAGGCTACGACAGCATCAACACTGAAGCTTTCTTT.

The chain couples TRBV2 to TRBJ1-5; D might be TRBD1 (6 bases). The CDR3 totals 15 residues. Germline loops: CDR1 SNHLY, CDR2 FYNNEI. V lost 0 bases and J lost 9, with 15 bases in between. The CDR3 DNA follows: TGTGCCAGCAGTGAAGCTCGGGGACACCGCTGGCCCCAGCATTTT. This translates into CASSEARGHRWPQHF.

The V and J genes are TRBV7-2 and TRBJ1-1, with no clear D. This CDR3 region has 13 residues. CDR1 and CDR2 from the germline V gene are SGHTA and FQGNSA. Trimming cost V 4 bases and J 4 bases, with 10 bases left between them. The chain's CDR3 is CASSSGPSTEAFF. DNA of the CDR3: TGTGCCAGCAGCTCCGGCCCTTCCACTGAAGCTTTCTTT.

The chain's CDR3 is CASSRLNDRGGNTEAFF. CDR3 DNA: TGTGCCAGTAGCCGTTTAAATGACAGGGGTGGGAACACTGAAGCTTTCTTT. This sequence joins TRBV19 and TRBJ1-1; TRBD1 matches at 8 bases. The length of the CDR3 is 17 residues. V shed 6 bases and J 1 base; nucleotides not matched to a gene: 13. CDR1 is LNHDA, CDR2 SQIVND, per germline (reference sequence).

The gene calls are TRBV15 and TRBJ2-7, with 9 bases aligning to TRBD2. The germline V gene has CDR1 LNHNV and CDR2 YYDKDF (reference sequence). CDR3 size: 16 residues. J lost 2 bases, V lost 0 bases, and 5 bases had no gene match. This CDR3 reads CATSRDSTSGPYEQYF. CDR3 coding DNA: TGTGCCACCAGCAGAGATTCGACTAGCGGTCCCTACGAGCAGTACTTC.

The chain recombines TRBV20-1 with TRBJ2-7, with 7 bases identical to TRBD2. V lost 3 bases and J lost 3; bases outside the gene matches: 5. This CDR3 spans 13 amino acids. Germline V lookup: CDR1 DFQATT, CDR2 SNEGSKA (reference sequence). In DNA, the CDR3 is TGCAGTGCTAGTCAGCGGGGAGTCTACGAGCAGTACTTC. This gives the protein CSASQRGVYEQYF.